Listed below are T cell receptor beta chains from one sample, sequenced in a study of blood T cell repertoires in COVID-19. The table came from immunoSEQ multiplex PCR; TCRdb's copy has only in-frame clones and leaves some out. The table includes around 99,000 clones, approximately 79% detected once. The source material was peripheral blood. These receptor sequences come from an elderly woman with active or convalescent COVID-19. Each CDR3 is given with its conserved first and last residue. D genes are given only for firm matches. Only some rows state a clone size, as once, few, many or a class for expanded clones.

j_call v_call clone_size d_call cdr3_length cdr3_nt cdr3_aa
TRBJ2-3 TRBV6-5 - TRBD2 14 TGTGCCAGCAGAAGGGAAGGGACTAGTGATACGCAGTATTTT CASRREGTSDTQYF
TRBJ1-1 TRBV12-3/TRBV12-4 - - 13 TGTGCCAGCAGTTTCCACAGAGGGATTGAAGCTTTCTTT CASSFHRGIEAFF
TRBJ1-2 TRBV6-6 - - 12 TGTGCCAGCAGTTTCATACAGGAAGACTACACCTTC CASSFIQEDYTF
TRBJ2-7 TRBV11-2 - TRBD2 17 TGTGCCAGCAGCTTATTATCCCGGAGCGGGAGGGCCTACGAGCAGTACTTC CASSLLSRSGRAYEQYF
TRBJ1-1 TRBV28 few - 11 TGTGCCAGCCGTCTCGACTTTGAAGCTTTCTTT CASRLDFEAFF
TRBJ2-2 TRBV9 - TRBD2 14 TGTGCCAGCCGTGGGGGGGAGAGCACCGGGGAGCTGTTTTTT CASRGGESTGELFF
TRBJ2-7 TRBV18 once - 12 TGTGCCAGCTCACCAGAGGGCCACGAGCAGTACTTC CASSPEGHEQYF
TRBJ2-5 TRBV18 - TRBD1 14 TGTGCCAGCTCACCACCGACAGGGGAAGAGACCCAGTACTTC CASSPPTGEETQYF
TRBJ2-1 TRBV27 - - 13 TGTGCCAGCAGTTTATATGGCGGGAATGAGCAGTTCTTC CASSLYGGNEQFF
TRBJ1-1 TRBV10-2 - TRBD1 13 TGCGCCAGCGGGGACAGCATGAACACTGAAGCTTTCTTT CASGDSMNTEAFF
TRBJ2-3 TRBV19 - TRBD2 19 TGTGCCAGTAGTATCCCGAATGCCGGGACTAGCGGGAAAAAGGATACGCAGTATTTT CASSIPNAGTSGKKDTQYF
TRBJ1-1 TRBV5-4 - TRBD1 13 TGTGCCAGCAGGACCGGGACAGGGGAAAAAGCTTTCTTT CASRTGTGEKAFF
TRBJ2-2 TRBV11-3 - TRBD2 15 TGTGCCAGCAGCGGAGGACTAGCGGGTACCGGGGAGCTGTTTTTT CASSGGLAGTGELFF
TRBJ2-7 TRBV7-8 - - 16 TGTGCCAGCAGCCAACGAGGTAGCTTTTCGGCTTACGAGCAGTACTTC CASSQRGSFSAYEQYF
TRBJ2-3 TRBV5-4 - - 15 TGTGCCAGCAGCCAAGGGACAAGATACACAGATACGCAGTATTTT CASSQGTRYTDTQYF
TRBJ2-3 TRBV7-3 - TRBD2 15 TGTGCCAGCAGCTTTACCGGGGGGAGCACAGATACGCAGTATTTT CASSFTGGSTDTQYF
TRBJ1-6 TRBV9 - - 16 TGTGCCAGCAGCTCTCCTTTGGGGGGAGGAAATTCACCCCTCCACTTT CASSSPLGGGNSPLHF
TRBJ1-6 TRBV5-4 - - 15 TGTGCCAGCAGCCGGGACTTTACCCCGGGTTCACCCCTCCACTTT CASSRDFTPGSPLHF
TRBJ2-7 TRBV7-8 - - 13 TGTGCCAGCACCAGGGGGGTCCCCTACGAGCAGTACTTC CASTRGVPYEQYF
TRBJ1-2 TRBV2 few - 13 TGTGCCAGCAGGGGAGGGGGATCTGGTGGCTACACCTTC CASRGGGSGGYTF
TRBJ2-3 TRBV19 - TRBD2 12 TGTGCCGACGGGGGGGACACAGATACGCAGTATTTT CADGGDTDTQYF
TRBJ1-5 TRBV5-1 - - 15 TGCGCCAGCAGCTTGGAGGGGAGGGAGTATCAGCCCCAGCATTTT CASSLEGREYQPQHF
TRBJ2-1 TRBV15 - - 12 TGTGCCACCAGCACGAGGGACAATGAGCAGTTCTTC CATSTRDNEQFF